The clone carrying this TCR beta chain was seen a handful of times. Antigen: not known. The data were obtained in a study of T cell responses to AZD1222 COVID-19 vaccine. Findings and caveats of the study: Just a handful of AZD1222 recipients were seropositive at baseline. The peak T cell response came first, and repertoires were sampled only after it.

TCRdb's copy holds only in-frame clones and misses some; the assay was immunoSEQ multiplex PCR. Among about 100,000 clones, 85% to 90% were seen once, and the ten largest hold more than 4.5%. This CDR3 comprises 17 residues. The germline CDR1 and CDR2 sequences are MNHEY and SMNVEV (reference sequence). V lost 2 bases to trimming and J lost 4 bases; unmatched junction nucleotides: 11. V and J are TRBV27 and TRBJ1-5; 7 bases map to TRBD1. This sequence originates from an adult in good health. The source material was peripheral blood, sampled on day 0 of AZD1222 vaccination. As DNA, the CDR3 is TGTGCCAGCAGTTTACTCCCTCCGGGACAGATTAATCAGCCCCAGCATTTT. Translated: CASSLLPPGQINQPQHF.